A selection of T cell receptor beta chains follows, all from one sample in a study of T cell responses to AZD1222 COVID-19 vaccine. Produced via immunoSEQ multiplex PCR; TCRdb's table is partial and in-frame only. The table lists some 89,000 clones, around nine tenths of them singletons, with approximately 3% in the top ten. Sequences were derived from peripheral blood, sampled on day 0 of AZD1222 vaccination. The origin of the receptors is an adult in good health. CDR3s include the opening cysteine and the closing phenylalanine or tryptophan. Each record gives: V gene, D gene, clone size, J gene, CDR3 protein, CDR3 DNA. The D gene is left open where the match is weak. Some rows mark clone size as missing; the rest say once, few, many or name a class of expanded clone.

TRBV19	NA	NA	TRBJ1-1	CASSRGANTEAFF	TGTGCCAGTAGTAGAGGAGCTAACACTGAAGCTTTCTTT
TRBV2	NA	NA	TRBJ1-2	CASSDQGTDYGYTF	TGTGCCAGCAGTGATCAGGGGACGGACTATGGCTACACCTTC
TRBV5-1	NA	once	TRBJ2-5	CASSLPGLALGETQYF	TGCGCCAGCAGCTTGCCCGGGCTAGCCCTTGGGGAGACCCAGTACTTC
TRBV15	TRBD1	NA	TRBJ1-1	CATSRDLFRGDDTEAFF	TGTGCCACCAGCAGAGATCTTTTCAGGGGGGATGACACTGAAGCTTTCTTT
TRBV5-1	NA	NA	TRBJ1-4	CASSPGGGGEKLFF	TGCGCCAGCAGCCCGGGCGGGGGCGGGGAAAAACTGTTTTTT
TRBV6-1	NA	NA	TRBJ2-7	CASSEDLHGGLPEQYF	TGTGCCAGCAGTGAAGACCTGCACGGGGGGCTCCCCGAGCAGTACTTC
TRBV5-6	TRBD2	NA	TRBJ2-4	CASSLGTSGEIAKNIQYF	TGTGCCAGCAGCTTAGGGACTAGCGGGGAGATAGCCAAAAACATTCAGTACTTC
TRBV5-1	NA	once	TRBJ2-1	CASSLGSNEQFF	TGCGCCAGCAGCTTGGGCAGCAATGAGCAGTTCTTC
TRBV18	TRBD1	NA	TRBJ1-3	CASSPVSTGEPGNTIYF	TGTGCCAGCTCACCAGTAAGCACAGGGGAACCCGGAAACACCATATATTTT
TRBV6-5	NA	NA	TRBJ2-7	CASSTRTRLPYEQYF	TGTGCCAGCAGTACCAGGACTCGCCTTCCCTACGAGCAGTACTTC
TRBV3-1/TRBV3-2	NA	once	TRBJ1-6	CASSQARENSPLHF	TGTGCCAGCAGCCAGGCACGGGAAAATTCACCCCTCCACTTT
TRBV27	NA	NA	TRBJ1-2	CASTQWRAVSYGYTF	TGTGCCAGCACCCAATGGAGGGCAGTCTCCTATGGCTACACCTTC
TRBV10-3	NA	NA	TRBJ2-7	CAISESQYEQYF	TGTGCCATCAGTGAGTCCCAGTACGAGCAGTACTTC
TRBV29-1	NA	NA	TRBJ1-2	CSVQSGLRGGGYTF	TGCAGCGTTCAATCGGGACTGAGGGGAGGTGGCTACACCTTC
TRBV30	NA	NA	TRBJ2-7	CAWSLGLRRTYEQYF	TGTGCCTGGAGTTTGGGGCTCCGGCGAACCTACGAGCAGTACTTC
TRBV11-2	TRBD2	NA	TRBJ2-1	CATHPGTSEYNEQFF	TGTGCCACGCACCCCGGGACTAGCGAGTACAATGAGCAGTTCTTC
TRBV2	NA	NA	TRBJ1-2	CASSELGSGYTF	TGTGCCAGCAGTGAACTGGGGAGTGGCTACACCTTC
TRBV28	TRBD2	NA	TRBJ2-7	CASWPSGRTYEQYF	TGTGCCAGCTGGCCTAGCGGGAGGACCTACGAGCAGTACTTC
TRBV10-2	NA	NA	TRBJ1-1	CASSEGSTEAFF	TGCGCCAGCAGTGAGGGTAGTACTGAAGCTTTCTTT
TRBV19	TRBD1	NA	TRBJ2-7	CASSRLGTADYEQYF	TGTGCCAGTAGTCGATTAGGGACAGCAGACTACGAGCAGTACTTC
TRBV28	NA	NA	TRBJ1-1	CASSFRDGRNTEAFF	TGTGCCAGCAGTTTCCGGGACGGGAGGAACACTGAAGCTTTCTTT
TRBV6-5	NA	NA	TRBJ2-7	CASSFRQDGSGEQYF	TGTGCCAGCAGTTTCCGACAGGATGGCAGTGGTGAGCAGTACTTC
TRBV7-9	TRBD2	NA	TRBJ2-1	CASSSPGTSGGASGDNEQFF	TGTGCCAGCAGCAGTCCCGGGACTAGCGGGGGGGCCAGTGGTGATAATGAGCAGTTCTTC
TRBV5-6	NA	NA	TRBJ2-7	CASSFRAGGHEQYF	TGTGCCAGCAGCTTCCGAGCAGGGGGGCACGAGCAGTACTTC
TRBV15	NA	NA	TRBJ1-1	CATSRDQGSVENTEAFF	TGTGCCACCAGCAGAGATCAGGGGTCAGTCGAAAACACTGAAGCTTTCTTT
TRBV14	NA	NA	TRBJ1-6	CASSQHQGNSPLHF	TGTGCCAGCAGCCAACACCAGGGGAATTCACCCCTCCACTTT
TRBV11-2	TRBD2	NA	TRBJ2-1	CASSTTSGVNEQFF	TGTGCCAGCAGCACGACTAGCGGGGTTAATGAGCAGTTCTTC
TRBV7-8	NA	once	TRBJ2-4	CASSSRGTLAKNIQYF	TGTGCCAGCAGCTCCAGGGGAACGTTAGCCAAAAACATTCAGTACTTC
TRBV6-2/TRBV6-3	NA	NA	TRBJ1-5	CASSKSGHINQPQHF	TGTGCCAGCAGTAAGAGTGGACACATCAATCAGCCCCAGCATTTT
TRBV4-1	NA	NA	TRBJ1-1	CASSQSRDLYMNTEAFF	TGCGCCAGCAGCCAATCAAGGGATCTCTACATGAACACTGAAGCTTTCTTT
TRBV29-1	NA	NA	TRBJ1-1	CSVRGTWGTEAFF	TGCAGCGTTAGGGGGACCTGGGGCACTGAAGCTTTCTTT
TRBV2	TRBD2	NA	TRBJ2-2	CASRGGTSGSMGGELFF	TGTGCCAGCAGAGGAGGGACTAGCGGGAGCATGGGCGGGGAGCTGTTTTTT
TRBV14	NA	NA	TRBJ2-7	CASSQGRPNEQYF	TGTGCCAGCAGCCAAGGGCGGCCTAACGAGCAGTACTTC
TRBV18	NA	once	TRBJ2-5	CASSPQSRQETQYF	TGTGCCAGCTCACCACAGTCTCGCCAAGAGACCCAGTACTTC
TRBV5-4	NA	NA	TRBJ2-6	CASSSAQQRISGANVLTF	TGTGCCAGCAGCTCCGCACAGCAGCGAATCTCTGGGGCCAACGTCCTGACTTTC
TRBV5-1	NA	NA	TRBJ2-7	CASSIGTATYEQYF	TGCGCCAGCAGCATCGGGACCGCCACCTACGAGCAGTACTTC
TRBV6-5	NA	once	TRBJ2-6	CASSYSGSGANVLTF	TGTGCCAGCAGTTACTCAGGCTCTGGGGCCAACGTCCTGACTTTC
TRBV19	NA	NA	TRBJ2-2	CASSGREPLGLGELFF	TGTGCCAGTAGTGGCCGGGAGCCACTTGGATTGGGGGAGCTGTTTTTT
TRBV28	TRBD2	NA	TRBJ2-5	CASSYLSGSLSEQETQYF	TGTGCCAGCAGTTATCTCAGCGGGAGTCTCTCTGAGCAAGAGACCCAGTACTTC
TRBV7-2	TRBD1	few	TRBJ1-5	CASSLTGAYSNQPQHF	TGTGCCAGCAGCTTGACAGGGGCTTATAGCAATCAGCCCCAGCATTTT
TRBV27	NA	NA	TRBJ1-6	CASSLWTPYSPLHF	TGTGCCAGCAGTTTATGGACACCCTATTCACCCCTCCACTTT